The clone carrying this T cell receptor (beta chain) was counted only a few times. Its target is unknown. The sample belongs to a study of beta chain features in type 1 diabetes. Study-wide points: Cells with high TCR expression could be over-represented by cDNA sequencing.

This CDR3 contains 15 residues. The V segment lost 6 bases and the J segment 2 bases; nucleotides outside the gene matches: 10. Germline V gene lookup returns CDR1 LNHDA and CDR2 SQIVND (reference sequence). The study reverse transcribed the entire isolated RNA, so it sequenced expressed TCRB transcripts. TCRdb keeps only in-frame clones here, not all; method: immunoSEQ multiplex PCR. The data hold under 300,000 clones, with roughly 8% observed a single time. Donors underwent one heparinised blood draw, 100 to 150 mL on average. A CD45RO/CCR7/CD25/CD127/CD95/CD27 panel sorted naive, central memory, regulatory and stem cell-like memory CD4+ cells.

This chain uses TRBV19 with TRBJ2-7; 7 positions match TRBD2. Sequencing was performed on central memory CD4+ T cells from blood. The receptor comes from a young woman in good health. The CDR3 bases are TGTGCCAGTAGGCCTAGGAGCGGGGAGGCCTACGAGCAGTACTTC. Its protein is CASRPRSGEAYEQYF.